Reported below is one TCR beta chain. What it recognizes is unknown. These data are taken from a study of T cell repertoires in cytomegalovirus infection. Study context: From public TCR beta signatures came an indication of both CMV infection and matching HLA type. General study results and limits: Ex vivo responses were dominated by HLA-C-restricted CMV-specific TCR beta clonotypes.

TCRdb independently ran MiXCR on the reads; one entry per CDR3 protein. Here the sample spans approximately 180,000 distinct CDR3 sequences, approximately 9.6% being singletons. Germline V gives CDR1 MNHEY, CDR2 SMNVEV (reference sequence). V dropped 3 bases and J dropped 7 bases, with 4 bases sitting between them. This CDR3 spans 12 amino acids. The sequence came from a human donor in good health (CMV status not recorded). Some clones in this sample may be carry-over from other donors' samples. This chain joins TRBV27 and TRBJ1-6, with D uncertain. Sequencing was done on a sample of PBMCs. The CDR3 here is CASSFVNSPLHF. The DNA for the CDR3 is TGTGCCAGCAGTTTTGTGAATTCACCCCTCCACTTT.